The present entry profiles one T cell receptor (beta chain) with its context. The data are from a study of blood T cell repertoires in COVID-19. Sequenced by immunoSEQ multiplex PCR; TCRdb stores in-frame clones only, minus some. The repertoire holds 490,000 or so clones, 88% seen once, with approximately 1.8% in the top ten. Donors were grouped by their self-reported clinical history. Cohort 3 donors counted as recovered after two negative PCRs, clearance, or resolved symptoms. This TCR was recovered from a woman aged 40 to 50 who had recovered from COVID-19. The specimen was PBMCs or T cells enriched from blood (not recorded which).

The CDR3 DNA follows: TGTGCCAGCAGCGTACCGGGACTAGCGGGGCCAAGGTCGATCGGGGAGCTGTTTTTT. This gives the protein CASSVPGLAGPRSIGELFF. The rearrangement links TRBV5-8 to TRBJ2-2; TRBD2 agrees at 13 bases. The germline gives CDR1 SGHTS, CDR2 YDEGEE. The V and J ends lost 4 bases and 7 bases, in that order; junction bases with no gene match: 16. This CDR3 has 19 residues.